These 11 T cell receptor beta chains came from one sample sequenced in a study of blood T cell repertoires in COVID-19 (dated by TCRdb to 2019 to 2021). The library was obtained by the immunoSEQ multiplex PCR assay. Not all clones reach the TCRdb copy of this immuneACCESS table, which keeps in-frame sequences only. Checked studies attribute under half of the gap to unresolved V genes and leave the rest unexplained. This sample lists 90,000 to 100,000 clones; around 72% were detected once. The ten most abundant clones make up around a quarter of the sample. The sequencing sample was made of peripheral blood. These receptor sequences come from a man aged 70 or older with acute or convalescent COVID-19.

The chain has TRBV7-2 and TRBJ1-5; D remains ambiguous. Germline V gene sequence: CDR1 SGHTA, CDR2 FQGNSA. The germline V and J ends were trimmed by 2 bases and 3 bases, with 11 bases remaining between them. CDR3 size: 15 residues. CDR3 protein: CASSLPQVHNQPQHF. CDR3 in DNA: TGTGCCAGCAGCTTACCCCAGGTCCACAATCAGCCCCAGCATTTT.

This clone was observed a handful of times. J is TRBJ1-2 and V is TRBV5-4; 11 bases fit TRBD1. Trimming removed 4 bases from V and 4 bases from J; junction bases left unmatched: 6. Germline V CDR1 and CDR2: SGHNT, YYREEE (reference sequence). The CDR3 contains 15 residues. The CDR3 region is CASSGWDRGTYGYTF. The CDR3 nucleotides are TGTGCCAGCAGCGGGTGGGACAGGGGGACCTATGGCTACACCTTC.

The V call is TRBV2, the J call TRBJ2-5; 7 positions agree with TRBD1. The CDR3 contains 12 residues. CDR1 SNHLY and CDR2 FYNNEI come from the germline V gene. Unmatched junction bases numbered 4, after V lost 7 bases and J lost 5 bases. The CDR3: CASTTGSETQYF. CDR3 DNA sequence: TGTGCCAGCACGACAGGGTCGGAGACCCAGTACTTC.

This chain links TRBV5-1 with TRBJ1-2; 8 bases align to TRBD1. V was clipped by 4 bases and J by 9 bases; unmatched bases: 17. Germline CDR1 SGHRS, CDR2 YFSETQ. The CDR3 is made up of 16 amino acids. Here the CDR3 DNA reads TGCGCCAGCAGCAAGGGACAGGAGGCCTCGGTGTTAAGCTACACCTTC. Its protein is CASSKGQEASVLSYTF.

Here the CDR3 DNA reads TGTGCCAGCAGCGTAGGGGGGACTAGCGGCTACGAGCAGTACTTC. It codes for CASSVGGTSGYEQYF. The J gene is TRBJ2-7, the V gene TRBV9; 11 bases fit TRBD2. The CDR3 totals 15 residues. The J segment lost 3 bases and the V segment lost 0 bases, leaving 2 bases of the junction unmatched. Germline loops: CDR1 SGDLS, CDR2 YYNGEE.

The chain is built from TRBV5-1 and TRBJ2-6; tentative D call: TRBD1 (6 bases). Germline CDR1 reads SGHRS; CDR2 reads YFSETQ. V gave up 0 bases and J gave up 2 bases, with 12 bases separating them. There are 17 residues in the CDR3. The CDR3 sequence: CASSLETGSPGANVLTF. The CDR3 coding sequence is TGCGCCAGCAGCTTGGAAACAGGGTCCCCTGGGGCCAACGTCCTGACTTTC.

The chain joins TRBV4-1 to TRBJ1-5, with a possible D match to TRBD1 (6 bases). Trimming took off 0 bases at V and 4 bases at J, with 10 bases between the two ends. The CDR3 covers 15 residues. Germline V gene data show CDR1 as MGHRA and CDR2 as YSYEKL. CDR3 amino acids: CASSQDQGFNQPQHF. CDR3 sequence (DNA): TGCGCCAGCAGCCAAGATCAGGGGTTTAATCAGCCCCAGCATTTT.

This chain links TRBV18 with TRBJ2-1; tentatively, D is TRBD2 (5 bases). Trimming removed 1 base at V and 4 bases at J, with 11 bases between. The CDR3 is 15 residues long. Germline V CDR1 and CDR2: KGHSH, LQKENI. CDR3: CASSPQGGSYNEQFF. The CDR3 region has the DNA TGTGCCAGCTCACCACAAGGCGGGTCATACAATGAGCAGTTCTTC.

The rearrangement joins TRBV5-5 to TRBJ2-6, with TRBD1 identical over 10 bases. CDR3 length: 18 residues. CDR1 is SGHKS and CDR2 is YYEKEE in the germline V gene (reference sequence). Trimming removed 4 bases from V and 1 base from J; junction bases left unmatched: 8. The CDR3 sequence: CASSLTGGKVSGANVLTF. The DNA for the CDR3 is TGTGCCAGCAGCCTGACAGGGGGCAAGGTATCTGGGGCCAACGTCCTGACTTTC.

This clone was found many times. This chain connects TRBV5-1 to TRBJ1-4, with D perhaps matching TRBD1 (5 bases). Germline-derived CDR1 and CDR2 are SGHRS and YFSETQ. CDR3 length equals 15 residues. The V end was cut by 0 bases, the J end by 7 bases, with 13 bases between. CDR3 sequence (DNA): TGCGCCAGCAGCTTGGCAGCGGGGGACGGTGAAAAACTGTTTTTT. This codes for CASSLAAGDGEKLFF.

The chain employs TRBV24-1 and TRBJ2-1, with D possibly matching TRBD2 (5 bases). Germline lookup yields CDR1 KGHDR and CDR2 SFDVKD. The CDR3 runs 13 residues. Trimming left V 4 bases short and J 9 bases short, with 12 bases between. Written as DNA, the CDR3 is TGTGCCACCAGTGACCGTCTAGGGAGTGAGCAGTTCTTC. It yields the protein CATSDRLGSEQFF.